The 31 T cell receptor beta chains reported below all come from one sample, sequenced in a study of T cell responses to AZD1222 COVID-19 vaccine. Sequenced by immunoSEQ multiplex PCR; TCRdb stores in-frame clones only, minus some. The sample contains 100,000 to 150,000 clones, more than 80% of which appear only once. The starting material was peripheral blood, obtained on day 0 of AZD1222 vaccination. These receptors were obtained from an adult in good health.

This chain joins TRBV3-1 (or the pseudogene TRBV3-2) and TRBJ1-3; D unresolved. V was shortened by 4 bases and J by 0 bases, with 7 bases between the two germline ends. Germline lookup yields CDR1 LGHDT and CDR2 YNNKEL (reference sequence). This CDR3 is built from 14 residues. The chain's CDR3 is CASSPKSSGNTIYF. The CDR3 region has the DNA TGTGCCAGCAGCCCGAAGAGCTCTGGAAACACCATATATTTT.

V usage is TRBV13 and J usage is TRBJ1-6, with D possibly TRBD1 on 6 matching bases. Germline V CDR1 and CDR2: PRHDT, FYEKMQ (reference sequence). The CDR3 totals 17 residues. V lost 3 bases, J lost 4 bases, and 16 bases lay in between. This CDR3 reads CASSFKLQGRYNSPLHF. The CDR3 DNA reads as TGTGCCAGCAGCTTTAAACTACAGGGTCGTTATAATTCACCCCTCCACTTT.

This sequence joins TRBV28 and TRBJ2-7; D ambiguous. Per germline, CDR1 MDHEN and CDR2 SYDVKM. V shed 5 bases and J shed 3 bases, with 17 bases lying between them. The CDR3 length is 15 residues. CDR3 DNA sequence: TGTGCCAGCAGTAAGGAGCCGAGACAAAACTACGAGCAGTACTTC. Amino acids: CASSKEPRQNYEQYF.

The chain has TRBV6-4 and TRBJ2-5, with 10 nucleotides matching TRBD2. Trimming took 4 bases from V and 5 from J; bases not matched to a gene: 7. The CDR3 length is 15 residues. CDR1 and CDR2 from the germline V gene are MRHNA and SNTAGT. CDR3 sequence (DNA): TGTGCCAGCAGTGCCGAAGCGGGGGGGCCGGAGACCCAGTACTTC. It yields the protein CASSAEAGGPETQYF.

In this sample, this clone turned up many times. The chain combines TRBV27 with TRBJ2-3; 8 bases align to TRBD2. CDR1 is MNHEY and CDR2 is SMNVEV in the germline V gene (reference sequence). CDR3 length equals 16 residues. V trimming: 5 bases; J trimming: 1 base; junction bases outside the gene matches: 8. The CDR3: CASSPAGTRRTDTQYF. The DNA of the CDR3 is TGTGCCAGCAGTCCCGCCGGGACTAGACGCACAGATACGCAGTATTTT.

This clone was observed a handful of times. The gene calls are TRBV30 and TRBJ2-3, with 10 bases aligning to TRBD2. This CDR3 comprises 16 residues. Germline V gives CDR1 GTSNPN, CDR2 SVGIG (reference sequence). Unmatched junction bases numbered 12, after V lost 7 bases and J lost 2 bases. This CDR3 is CASSPGLAGVTDTQYF. The CDR3 bases are TGTGCCTCCTCCCCCGGGCTAGCGGGAGTCACAGATACGCAGTATTTT.

V and J are TRBV10-2 and TRBJ2-5; no definite D call. Germline values: CDR1 WSHSY, CDR2 SAAADI. This CDR3 has 12 residues. Trimming removed 4 bases at V and 3 bases at J, with 6 bases between. The CDR3 DNA reads TGCGCCAGCAGTGCTGGGGAAGAGACCCAGTACTTC. This translates into CASSAGEETQYF.

J is TRBJ2-3 and V is TRBV25-1, with TRBD2 matching 7 bases. V lost 6 bases to trimming and J lost 2 bases; unmatched junction nucleotides: 11. Germline values: CDR1 MGHDK, CDR2 SYGVNS. The CDR3 runs 16 residues. The CDR3, as DNA: TGTGCCAGCAGCGATTTTCTAGCGGAACACACAGATACGCAGTATTTT. Encoded protein: CASSDFLAEHTDTQYF.

The gene calls are TRBV30 and TRBJ2-7; TRBD2 matches at 7 bases. The CDR3 is 11 amino acids. Looked up from germline, CDR1 is GTSNPN and CDR2 is SVGIG (reference sequence). After removal of 6 bases from V and 7 bases from J, the junction contained 6 bases not matched to a gene. CDR3 DNA: TGTGCCTGCTCTTGGCGGGGGGAGCAGTACTTC. Translating it yields CACSWRGEQYF.

The J gene is TRBJ1-2, the V gene TRBV11-2, with TRBD1 matching over 7 bases. J was trimmed by 6 bases and V by 0 bases; bases with no gene match: 4. This CDR3 has 14 residues. Germline lookup yields CDR1 SGHAT and CDR2 FQNNGV. CDR3 sequence reads: CASSLDRQGDGYTF. CDR3 nucleotide sequence: TGTGCCAGCAGCTTAGATCGACAGGGAGATGGCTACACCTTC.

The chain joins TRBV18 to TRBJ1-3; D gene ambiguous. CDR3 length: 15 residues. V lost 0 bases and J 5 bases, leaving 11 bases between the germline ends. Germline V gene sequence: CDR1 KGHSH, CDR2 LQKENI. The CDR3 reads CASSPPEGFRNTIYF. CDR3 bases: TGTGCCAGCTCACCACCGGAAGGGTTCCGAAACACCATATATTTT.

This clone was picked up one time. V is TRBV19 and J is TRBJ1-5; possibly TRBD1 for D (6 bases). Germline V gives CDR1 LNHDA, CDR2 SQIVND (reference sequence). V was pared by 10 bases and J by 3 bases, with 16 bases between. CDR3 length equals 14 residues. This CDR3 is CATQQGGHNQPQHF. Here the CDR3 DNA reads TGTGCCACCCAACAGGGAGGACACAATCAGCCCCAGCATTTT.

The chain's CDR3 is CASSFGNPPPEQYF. CDR3 nucleotides: TGTGCCAGCAGCTTTGGGAACCCCCCGCCCGAGCAGTACTTC. V is TRBV7-2 and J is TRBJ2-7; D remains ambiguous. This CDR3 region has 14 residues. CDR1 and CDR2 from the germline V gene are SGHTA and FQGNSA. The V gene lost 3 bases and the J gene lost 6 bases, with 15 bases spanning the gap. The full variable domain, with the rest looked up from reference TRBV7-2 and TRBJ2-7, is GAGVSQSPSNKVTEKGKDVELRCDPISGHTALYWYRQSLGQGLEFLIYFQGNSAPDKSGLPSDRFSAERTGGSVSTLTIQRTQQEDSAVYLCASSFGNPPPEQYFGPGTRLTVT.

The CDR3 DNA is TGTGCCAGCAGCCACCTCTCCACAGGGACGGGCTACACCTTC. Its protein is CASSHLSTGTGYTF. J is TRBJ1-2 and V is TRBV3-1 (or the pseudogene TRBV3-2), with TRBD1 as a possible D gene (6 bases). Trimming took 3 bases from V and 8 from J, leaving 16 bases between them. This CDR3 has 14 amino acids. Germline loops: CDR1 LGHDT, CDR2 YNNKEL (reference sequence).

V is TRBV29-1 and J is TRBJ1-1; perhaps TRBD1 as D (6 bases). CDR3 length equals 13 residues. The V and J ends lost 8 bases and 0 bases respectively, with 13 bases between them. Germline-derived CDR1 and CDR2 are SQVTM and ANQGSEA. In DNA, the CDR3 is TGCAGCATCGTACAGGGAGTGAACACTGAAGCTTTCTTT. It translates to CSIVQGVNTEAFF. Looking up the rest from reference TRBV29-1 and TRBJ1-1 gives the full variable domain: SAVISQKPSRDICQRGTSLTIQCQVDSQVTMMFWYRQQPGQSLTLIATANQGSEATYESGFVIDKFPISRPNLTFSTLTVSNMSPEDSSIYLCSIVQGVNTEAFFGQGTRLTVV.

The rearrangement uses TRBV28 and TRBJ1-5; 12 nucleotides align to TRBD1. Germline V gene data show CDR1 as MDHEN and CDR2 as SYDVKM. The V gene end was trimmed by 7 bases and the J gene end by 8 bases; junction bases not matched to a gene: 12. CDR3 length: 16 residues. DNA for the CDR3: TGTGCCAGCACCCCAGAGGGACAGGGGGCTTTAAAGCCCCAGCATTTT. The encoded protein is CASTPEGQGALKPQHF.

The chain couples TRBV19 to TRBJ1-4; D remains unclear. CDR1 LNHDA and CDR2 SQIVND come from the germline V gene (reference sequence). Trimming took off 2 bases at V and 8 bases at J, with 12 bases between the two ends. The CDR3 loop spans 14 amino acids. The CDR3 sequence: CASSIRRTDEKLFF. CDR3 nucleotides: TGTGCCAGTAGTATAAGGCGTACCGACGAAAAACTGTTTTTT.

The chain has TRBV24-1 and TRBJ1-4, with 8 bases fitting TRBD1. Germline trimming cut 3 bases from V and 8 bases from J; bases unmatched to any gene: 4. Germline assignment: CDR1 KGHDR and CDR2 SFDVKD. The CDR3 contains 14 residues. The CDR3 DNA follows: TGTGCCACCAGTGATCCGGGACAGGACGAAAAACTGTTTTTT. As protein: CATSDPGQDEKLFF.

This clone was recorded once. The J gene is TRBJ1-2, the V gene TRBV5-6; 8 positions match TRBD1. This CDR3 contains 14 residues. Losses at the gene ends were 4 bases for V and 2 bases for J; bases not matched to a gene: 4. Looked up from germline, CDR1 is SGHDT and CDR2 is YYEEEE. CDR3 in DNA: TGTGCCAGCAGCATAACAGGGGGGAACTATGGCTACACCTTC. It yields the protein CASSITGGNYGYTF.

This rearrangement joins TRBV3-1 (or the pseudogene TRBV3-2) to TRBJ2-2; D unresolved. The germline gives CDR1 LGHDT, CDR2 YNNKEL (reference sequence). V was shortened by 0 bases and J by 7 bases, with 6 bases between the two germline ends. This CDR3 comprises 13 residues. In DNA, the CDR3 is TGTGCCAGCAGCCAAGAAGGGAACGGGGAGCTGTTTTTT. This sequence encodes CASSQEGNGELFF.

This clone was observed once. The chain couples TRBV7-2 to TRBJ2-1; possibly TRBD1 or TRBD2 for D (6 bases each). Trimming stripped 4 bases from V and 3 bases from J, with 13 bases between. Germline CDR1 and CDR2: SGHTA and FQGNSA. The CDR3 is made up of 15 amino acids. The CDR3 here is CASSWSGGGYNEQFF. The CDR3 DNA follows: TGTGCCAGCAGCTGGAGCGGAGGGGGCTACAATGAGCAGTTCTTC.

This rearrangement joins TRBV19 to TRBJ2-1; D ambiguous. Trimming took off 3 bases at V and 0 bases at J, with 15 bases between the two ends. Germline CDR1 reads LNHDA; CDR2 reads SQIVND (reference sequence). The CDR3 length is 17 residues. Here the CDR3 reads CASSIGVRKSSYNEQFF. The CDR3 nucleotides are TGTGCCAGTAGTATCGGCGTAAGGAAGAGCTCCTACAATGAGCAGTTCTTC.

This chain links TRBV11-1 with TRBJ1-1; D may be TRBD1 (5 bases). Looked up from germline, CDR1 is SGHAT and CDR2 is FQDESV (reference sequence). CDR3 length equals 13 residues. With 5 bases removed from V and 4 bases from J, the gap between germline ends came to 11 bases. CDR3 residues: CASSHDSRTEAFF. CDR3 DNA: TGTGCCAGCAGCCACGACAGCCGCACTGAAGCTTTCTTT.

The chain is built from TRBV6-1 and TRBJ2-3; the D gene is possibly TRBD2 (5 bases). The V end lost 0 bases, the J end lost 6 bases, and 19 bases lay between the germline ends. Germline loops: CDR1 MNHNS, CDR2 SASEGT. This CDR3 comprises 17 residues. CDR3 coding DNA: TGTGCCAGCAGTGAAGCGCTGGGAGCGGTTGCGGGTGATACGCAGTATTTT. Translation: CASSEALGAVAGDTQYF.

The rearrangement joins TRBV3-1 (or the pseudogene TRBV3-2) to TRBJ2-7; D ambiguous. Trimming left V 1 base short and J 6 bases short, with 10 bases between. The CDR3 extends over 13 amino acids. Germline values: CDR1 LGHDT, CDR2 YNNKEL (reference sequence). CDR3 amino acids: CASSQVGSAEQYF. CDR3 coding DNA: TGTGCCAGCAGCCAAGTCGGGTCTGCCGAGCAGTACTTC.

The DNA for the CDR3 is TGTGCCAGCAGTGAACATATCGGCGAGAAGCCCCAGCATTTT. It encodes CASSEHIGEKPQHF. The rearrangement joins TRBV6-4 to TRBJ1-5; D remains ambiguous. The germline CDR1 and CDR2 sequences are MRHNA and SNTAGT. V was shortened by 3 bases and J by 8 bases, with 14 bases between the two germline ends. CDR3 length equals 14 residues.

The chain joins TRBV9 to TRBJ1-3; D possibly corresponds to TRBD1 (6 bases). V shed 5 bases and J shed 0 bases, with 15 bases lying between them. Germline loops: CDR1 SGDLS, CDR2 YYNGEE. The CDR3 length is 16 residues. The CDR3, as DNA: TGTGCCAGCAGTACAAACAGGGTCAGCTCTGGAAACACCATATATTTT. Its protein is CASSTNRVSSGNTIYF.

The rearrangement joins TRBV6-1 to TRBJ1-2, with D unclear. The CDR3 spans 13 residues. Germline lookup yields CDR1 MNHNS and CDR2 SASEGT. V was trimmed by 2 bases and J by 4 bases, leaving 8 bases between them. The DNA for the CDR3 is TGTGCCAGCAGTGAAAGCCACCTCTATGGCTACACCTTC. It specifies CASSESHLYGYTF.

For the CDR3, the DNA is TGTGCCAGCAGCAGGACGGGACAGGGCGACTATGGCTACACCTTC. This encodes CASSRTGQGDYGYTF. The gene calls are TRBV5-6 and TRBJ1-2; TRBD1 matches 9 bases. The CDR3 covers 15 residues. Trimming at V came to 4 bases and at J to 3 bases, leaving 7 bases not matched to a gene. Germline V gene sequence: CDR1 SGHDT, CDR2 YYEEEE.

J is TRBJ1-2 and V is TRBV19; D not certain. The V gene lost 0 bases and the J gene lost 4 bases, with 9 bases spanning the gap. CDR3 length equals 14 residues. Germline lookup yields CDR1 LNHDA and CDR2 SQIVND (reference sequence). CDR3 loop: CASSIDDRFYGYTF. The CDR3 nucleotides are TGTGCCAGTAGTATAGATGACCGATTCTATGGCTACACCTTC.

The rearrangement links TRBV5-4 to TRBJ2-3; TRBD2 matches 9 bases. The germline V gene has CDR1 SGHNT and CDR2 YYREEE (reference sequence). This CDR3 is 16 amino acids long. Losses at the gene ends were 5 bases for V and 2 bases for J; bases not matched to a gene: 9. The CDR3 protein is CASSSGAGGVTDTQYF. For the CDR3, the DNA is TGTGCCAGCAGTAGCGGGGCGGGAGGGGTCACAGATACGCAGTATTTT.